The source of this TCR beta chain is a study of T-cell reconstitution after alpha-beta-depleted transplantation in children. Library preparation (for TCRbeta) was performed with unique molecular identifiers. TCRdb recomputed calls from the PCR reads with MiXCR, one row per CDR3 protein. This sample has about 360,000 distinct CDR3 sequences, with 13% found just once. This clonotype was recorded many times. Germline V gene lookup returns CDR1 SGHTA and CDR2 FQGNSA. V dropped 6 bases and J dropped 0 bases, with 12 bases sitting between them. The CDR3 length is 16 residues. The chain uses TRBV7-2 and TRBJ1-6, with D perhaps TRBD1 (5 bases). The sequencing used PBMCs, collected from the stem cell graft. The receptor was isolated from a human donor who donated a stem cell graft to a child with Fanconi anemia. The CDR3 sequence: CASRTRGDSYNSPLHF. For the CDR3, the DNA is TGTGCCAGCAGAACCCGAGGGGACTCCTATAATTCACCCCTCCACTTT.